This T cell receptor (beta chain) was found in a study of T-cell memory formation after mild COVID-19. MiXCR was run by TCRdb on the 5' RACE reads, yielding one entry per CDR3 protein. Of roughly 130,000 distinct CDR3 sequences listed, about 6.5% are singletons. This clonotype was recorded at least ten times. The CDR3 loop spans 15 amino acids. V shed 3 bases and J 6 bases; nucleotides not matched to a gene: 6. Germline values: CDR1 SGHRS, CDR2 YFSETQ. V usage is TRBV5-1 and J usage is TRBJ1-5; 10 nucleotides agree with TRBD1. The clonotype comes from an adult woman who had mild COVID-19 (a few samples of this study predate the infection). Cell type and time point are not known. Sequenced input: PBMCs or a T cell subset sorted from them (not recorded which). The chain's CDR3 is CASSSGQGDSQPQHF. The CDR3 bases are TGCGCCAGCAGCTCCGGACAGGGGGACAGTCAGCCCCAGCATTTT.